One sample yielded the 22 T cell receptor beta chains listed below, sequenced in a study of OX40 agonist ivuxolimab in advanced cancers. The repertoire was sequenced with immunoSEQ multiplex PCR; TCRdb's copy has only in-frame clones and lacks some. The sample has 90,000 or so clones; around 87% are singletons. The material was CD4+ or CD8+ T cells sorted from blood, obtained in a trial of the OX40 agonist ivuxolimab. The receptor source for this set is an adult with an advanced solid tumor such as melanoma, head and neck, liver or kidney cancer.

In this sample, this clone turned up a few times. The chain is built from TRBV7-2 and TRBJ1-3; no clear D gene. Trimming left V 1 base short and J 2 bases short, with 12 bases between. The CDR3 has 16 residues. CDR1 is SGHTA, CDR2 FQGNSA, per germline. CDR3 protein: CASSLVPGMAGNTIYF. DNA for the CDR3: TGTGCCAGCAGCTTAGTTCCGGGAATGGCTGGAAACACCATATATTTT.

The chain links TRBV6-1 to TRBJ1-4; perhaps TRBD1 as D (6 bases). The CDR3 runs 17 residues. The germline V and J ends were trimmed by 2 bases and 13 bases, with 26 bases remaining between them. Per germline, CDR1 MNHNS and CDR2 SASEGT. The CDR3 nucleotides read TGTGCCAGCAGTGAATTTGGACAGCAACTATTTGGGGGTGGACTGTTTTTT. Translated: CASSEFGQQLFGGGLFF.

V and J are TRBV29-1 and TRBJ2-5; tentative D call: TRBD2 (10 bases). Between the trimmed V and J ends, which lost 8 bases and 2 bases, there was a span of 18 bases. CDR1 and CDR2 from the germline V gene are SQVTM and ANQGSEA. CDR3 length equals 14 residues. Written as DNA, the CDR3 is TGCAGCACTAGCGGGACAGGGATTCAAGAGACCCAGTACTTC. It codes for CSTSGTGIQETQYF.

This chain connects TRBV29-1 to TRBJ2-3; no clear D. Germline assignment: CDR1 SQVTM and CDR2 ANQGSEA. This CDR3 has 13 residues. The V end lost 6 bases, the J end lost 6 bases, and 16 bases lay between the germline ends. The CDR3 here is CSVALRSSDTQYF. The CDR3 nucleotides read TGCAGCGTAGCTTTGAGGAGTTCGGATACGCAGTATTTT.

About this clone: Other DNA sequences in this specimen translate into the identical CDR3. The chain carries TRBV28 and TRBJ1-1; 7 bases are shared with TRBD1. The CDR3 is 14 amino acids. V was clipped by 6 bases and J by 2 bases; unmatched bases: 6. Germline values: CDR1 MDHEN, CDR2 SYDVKM. In DNA, the CDR3 is TGTGCCAGCAGGCGACAGGGAGGCAACACTGAAGCTTTCTTT. It yields the protein CASRRQGGNTEAFF. Drawing the rest from reference TRBV28 and TRBJ1-1, the complete variable domain is DVKVTQSSRYLVKRTGEKVFLECVQDMDHENMFWYRQDPGLGLRLIYFSYDVKMKEKGDIPEGYSVSREKKERFSLILESASTNQTSMYLCASRRQGGNTEAFFGQGTRLTVV.

The DNA for the CDR3 is TGTGCCAGCAGCTTAGTTCCCAGGGGGCGGACTAATGAAAAACTGTTTTTT. Translating it yields CASSLVPRGRTNEKLFF. V is TRBV11-2 and J is TRBJ1-4; 8 nucleotides line up with TRBD1. Germline V lookup: CDR1 SGHAT, CDR2 FQNNGV. V trimming: 1 base; J trimming: 2 bases; junction bases outside the gene matches: 6. The CDR3 sequence is 17 residues long.

V usage is TRBV5-8 and J usage is TRBJ1-5; TRBD1 matches 11 bases. The trim removed 3 bases at V and 2 bases at J, leaving 4 bases unmatched. This CDR3 region has 16 residues. Germline V lookup: CDR1 SGHTS, CDR2 YDEGEE. The CDR3 sequence: CASSSGQGVGNQPQHF. DNA for the CDR3: TGTGCCAGCAGCTCGGGACAGGGGGTCGGCAATCAGCCCCAGCATTTT. The full variable domain, rest sourced from reference TRBV5-8 and TRBJ1-5, is EAGVTQSPTHLIKTRGQQATLRCSPISGHTSVYWYQQALGLGLQFLLWYDEGEERNRGNFPPRFSGRQFPNYSSELNVNALELEDSALYLCASSSGQGVGNQPQHFGDGTRLSIL.

The chain has TRBV5-1 and TRBJ2-7; no reliable D call. This CDR3 region has 14 residues. Germline V CDR1 and CDR2: SGHRS, YFSETQ. Trimming took off 0 bases at V and 6 bases at J, with 13 bases between the two ends. This CDR3 reads CASSLEADLGEQYV. The CDR3 DNA sequence: TGCGCCAGCAGCTTGGAGGCAGACCTGGGCGAGCAGTACGTC.

The CDR3 loop is CAWSYGALGANVLTF. The CDR3 region has the DNA TGTGCCTGGAGTTACGGGGCCCTTGGGGCCAACGTCCTGACTTTC. This chain connects TRBV30 to TRBJ2-6; D may match TRBD1 or TRBD2 (5 bases each). CDR3 size: 15 residues. V dropped 2 bases and J dropped 3 bases, with 11 bases sitting between them. The germline V gene has CDR1 GTSNPN and CDR2 SVGIG (reference sequence).

Concerning this clone: The sample holds other DNA sequences that translate to the same CDR3. The genes are TRBV14 and TRBJ1-1; no clear D gene. Germline CDR1 reads SGHDN; CDR2 reads FVKESK. Trimming removed 0 bases from V and 4 bases from J, with 6 bases in between. This CDR3 spans 13 amino acids. CDR3 DNA sequence: TGTGCCAGCAGCCAAGACAGACTCACTGAAGCTTTCTTT. It specifies CASSQDRLTEAFF.

The V gene is TRBV5-4, the J gene TRBJ2-1; a weak D match, TRBD1 (5 bases). V shed 1 base and J shed 8 bases, with 10 bases lying between them. The CDR3 contains 13 residues. Germline CDR1 SGHNT, CDR2 YYREEE (reference sequence). The CDR3 coding sequence is TGTGCCAGCAGCTTGTTAGTCAGGGATGAGCAGTTCTTC. This translates into CASSLLVRDEQFF.

V and J are TRBV28 and TRBJ2-7; 7 bases are shared with TRBD2. The V segment lost 4 bases and the J segment 1 base; nucleotides outside the gene matches: 10. CDR1 and CDR2 (germline): MDHEN, SYDVKM. The CDR3 is made up of 16 amino acids. CDR3 protein: CASSSFVSGSSYEQYF. The CDR3 DNA reads TGTGCCAGCAGTTCCTTCGTTAGCGGGTCATCCTACGAGCAGTACTTC.

The chain joins TRBV29-1 to TRBJ1-5, with D perhaps matching TRBD1 (5 bases). CDR3 size: 12 residues. Germline V gene data show CDR1 as SQVTM and CDR2 as ANQGSEA. V lost 4 bases and J lost 4, with 8 bases in between. CDR3 in DNA: TGCAGCGTTGGTGACAGTAATCAGCCCCAGCATTTT. It codes for CSVGDSNQPQHF.

This clone was seen once. The V and J genes are TRBV9 and TRBJ1-2; TRBD1 matches at 12 bases. Germline CDR1 SGDLS, CDR2 YYNGEE. The CDR3 runs 15 residues. The ends lost 3 bases at V and 4 bases at J; junction bases unmatched: 4. The CDR3 loop is CASSAGTGGGYGYTF. CDR3 sequence (DNA): TGTGCCAGCAGCGCCGGGACAGGGGGCGGCTATGGCTACACCTTC.

The chain combines TRBV4-3 with TRBJ1-2; D might be TRBD1 (5 bases). The V end lost 0 bases, the J end lost 1 base, and 12 bases lay between the germline ends. The CDR3 runs to 16 residues. The germline gives CDR1 LGHNA, CDR2 YSLEER. CDR3 nucleotide sequence: TGCGCCAGCAGCCAAGATTCCAGGGTTCGTAACTATGGCTACACCTTC. Its protein is CASSQDSRVRNYGYTF.

This rearrangement joins TRBV7-2 to TRBJ2-5; 7 bases map to TRBD1. The CDR3 length is 13 residues. V lost 4 bases to trimming and J lost 1 base; unmatched junction nucleotides: 0. Germline lookup yields CDR1 SGHTA and CDR2 FQGNSA. The DNA of the CDR3 is TGTGCCAGCAGCTGGGACAGCCAAGAGACCCAGTACTTC. Translating it yields CASSWDSQETQYF.

The chain recombines TRBV7-2 with TRBJ1-4; a weak D match, TRBD1 (6 bases). CDR1 SGHTA and CDR2 FQGNSA come from the germline V gene. Trimming pared 5 bases from V and 4 bases from J, leaving 17 bases between. The CDR3 covers 16 residues. For the CDR3, the DNA is TGTGCCAGCAGCAACAGGGTTTGGACTGATAATGAAAAACTGTTTTTT. Its translation is CASSNRVWTDNEKLFF. Together with reference TRBV7-2 and TRBJ1-4, the CDR3 gives the full variable domain: GAGVSQSPSNKVTEKGKDVELRCDPISGHTALYWYRQSLGQGLEFLIYFQGNSAPDKSGLPSDRFSAERTGGSVSTLTIQRTQQEDSAVYLCASSNRVWTDNEKLFFGSGTQLSVL.

The gene calls are TRBV5-1 and TRBJ2-5; 8 bases map to TRBD1. This CDR3 region has 14 residues. Germline V gene sequence: CDR1 SGHRS, CDR2 YFSETQ. V shed 3 bases, J shed 5 bases, and the junction held 6 bases outside the gene matches. CDR3 sequence (DNA): TGCGCCAGCAGCTCCCAGGGGGCGGATGAGACCCAGTACTTC. Its translation is CASSSQGADETQYF.

V gene TRBV7-9 combines with J gene TRBJ1-5, with D unresolved. The CDR3 contains 15 residues. Germline CDR1 is SEHNR and CDR2 is FQNEAQ (reference sequence). Trimming left V 0 bases short and J 1 base short, with 7 bases between. Written as DNA, the CDR3 is TGTGCCAGCAGCTTAGCGGGAAGCAGCAATCAGCCCCAGCATTTT. This sequence encodes CASSLAGSSNQPQHF.

V and J are TRBV19 and TRBJ2-5; 8 bases fit TRBD1. The CDR3 has 13 residues. Germline CDR1 LNHDA, CDR2 SQIVND (reference sequence). Trimming took 6 bases from V and 6 from J; bases not matched to a gene: 6. The chain's CDR3 is CASSPDRAKTQYF. CDR3 nucleotides: TGTGCCAGTAGCCCGGACAGGGCGAAGACCCAGTACTTC. Complete variable domain (other parts from reference TRBV19 and TRBJ2-5): DGGITQSPKYLFRKEGQNVTLSCEQNLNHDAMYWYRQDPGQGLRLIYYSQIVNDFQKGDIAEGYSVSREKKESFPLTVTSAQKNPTAFYLCASSPDRAKTQYFGPGTRLLVL.

The chain has TRBV9 and TRBJ2-2; TRBD2 matches at 8 bases. CDR1 and CDR2 from the germline V gene are SGDLS and YYNGEE. The CDR3 sequence is 15 residues long. J lost 2 bases, V lost 4 bases, and 4 bases had no gene match. The CDR3 region has the DNA TGTGCCAGCAGCCCCAGCGGGGGAAACACCGGGGAGCTGTTTTTT. Amino acids: CASSPSGGNTGELFF. Together with reference TRBV9 and TRBJ2-2, the CDR3 gives the full variable domain: DSGVTQTPKHLITATGQRVTLRCSPRSGDLSVYWYQQSLDQGLQFLIQYYNGEERAKGNILERFSAQQFPDLHSELNLSSLELGDSALYFCASSPSGGNTGELFFGEGSRLTVL.

V gene TRBV10-2 combines with J gene TRBJ2-2; 9 bases map to TRBD2. This CDR3 region has 20 residues. Trimming cost V 4 bases and J 6 bases; bases outside gene matches: 21. Germline V gene sequence: CDR1 WSHSY, CDR2 SAAADI. CDR3 protein: CASSGGIAGASLTVPGELFF. In DNA, the CDR3 is TGCGCCAGCAGTGGGGGAATAGCGGGAGCCTCCCTAACAGTCCCCGGGGAGCTGTTTTTT.